Listed below are T cell receptor beta chains from one sample, sequenced in a study of human T cells and chemical hapten exposure. One entry per CDR3 protein, called by TCRdb with MiXCR from the RACE reads. The table shows 350,000 to 400,000 distinct CDR3 sequences, with around 6% occurring only once. The material was whole blood, obtained in connection with sensitization to the hapten diphenylcyclopropenone (DPC). The receptors stem from a woman aged 18-29 years with alopecia areata. Some clones in this sample may be carry-over from other donors' samples. The CDR3 runs from the conserved cysteine through the conserved F or W. D genes are given only for firm matches. A row's size may be missing; if present it is once, few, many or a size class.

TGCAGCGTTGGGGGAAGGGTCACAGATACGCAGTATTTT	CSVGGRVTDTQYF	many	13	TRBV29-1	TRBJ2-3	-
TGTGCCAGCAGGGACTTCACTATAAACACTGAAGCTTTCTTT	CASRDFTINTEAFF	-	14	TRBV3-1	TRBJ1-1	-
TGTGCCATCAGTTCCGGGACCTACGAGCAGTACTTC	CAISSGTYEQYF	many	12	TRBV10-3	TRBJ2-7	-
TGTGCCAGCAGCCTTCGACAGGGCCCTGAAGCTTTCTTT	CASSLRQGPEAFF	many	13	TRBV6-6	TRBJ1-1	TRBD1
TGTGCCAGCAGTAGGGCGGGGAACACAGATACGCAGTATTTT	CASSRAGNTDTQYF	few	14	TRBV6-5	TRBJ2-3	-
TGTGCCAGCTCGCCGCAGAGGTTCTCTGGGGCCAACGTCCTGACTTTC	CASSPQRFSGANVLTF	-	16	TRBV18	TRBJ2-6	-
TGTGCCAGCAGCTCCCAACTGGGGGGGCGCGAGCAGTACTTC	CASSSQLGGREQYF	few	14	TRBV5-4	TRBJ2-7	-
TGTGCCAGCAGCCCAGGACACGTCTACAATGAGCAGTTCTTC	CASSPGHVYNEQFF	few	14	TRBV3-1	TRBJ2-1	-
TGCGCCAGCAGCTTGGAGGGAAGGGGAGAGACCCAGTACTTC	CASSLEGRGETQYF	-	14	TRBV5-1	TRBJ2-5	-
TGCAGTGCTAGAGGACAAGGGACAAGCAATCAGCCCCAGCATTTT	CSARGQGTSNQPQHF	many	15	TRBV20-1	TRBJ1-5	-
TGTGCCAGCTCGGGGACAGGGGATGACGAGACCCAGTACTTC	CASSGTGDDETQYF	-	14	TRBV18	TRBJ2-5	TRBD1
TGCAGCGTAGTAAAACAGGGGGATAGCAATCAGCCCCAGCATTTT	CSVVKQGDSNQPQHF	few	15	TRBV29-1	TRBJ1-5	TRBD1
TGTGCCAGCAGCCAAGATAGCGGGGGGGCCGGGGAGCTGTTTTTT	CASSQDSGGAGELFF	many	15	TRBV4-2	TRBJ2-2	TRBD2
TGTGCCAGCAGTTTAAAAAGTCCGCGCGAGCAGTACTTC	CASSLKSPREQYF	few	13	TRBV28	TRBJ2-7	-
TGCAGTGCTACCCCGGGGTCGGATCAGCCCCAGCATTTT	CSATPGSDQPQHF	few	13	TRBV20-1	TRBJ1-5	-
TGTGCCAGCAGGACGGGGGTTTATCAGCCCCAGCATTTT	CASRTGVYQPQHF	many	13	TRBV12-3/TRBV12-4	TRBJ1-5	-
TGTGCCAGCAGCTTGACTAGCGGGGACGAGCAGTACTTC	CASSLTSGDEQYF	many	13	TRBV5-6	TRBJ2-7	TRBD2
TGTGCCAGCAGCCCCTTTGGTGAAGATACGCAGTATTTT	CASSPFGEDTQYF	-	13	TRBV6-5	TRBJ2-3	-
TGTGCCAGCAGTTTAATGTTCGACGCCAACACTGAAGCTTTCTTT	CASSLMFDANTEAFF	few	15	TRBV27	TRBJ1-1	-
TGTGCCATCAGTACCTCAGCGGGGGTTTATGAGCAGTTCTTC	CAISTSAGVYEQFF	-	14	TRBV10-3	TRBJ2-1	TRBD2
TGTGCCAGCAGCCGATCGGACGGAATGAACACTGAAGCTTTCTTT	CASSRSDGMNTEAFF	few	15	TRBV3-1	TRBJ1-1	-
TGTGCCAGCAGCCCCGGGACAGGGCTTGAAAAACTGTTTTTT	CASSPGTGLEKLFF	many	14	TRBV5-6	TRBJ1-4	TRBD1
TGTGCCAGCAGCTCCTCGACGGGGGGTTGGGCGCAGTATTTT	CASSSSTGGWAQYF	-	14	TRBV7-2	TRBJ2-3	TRBD2
TGTGCCAGCAGTGAAAGAGGAAGGCGGAATGAAAAACTGTTTTTT	CASSERGRRNEKLFF	-	15	TRBV6-1	TRBJ1-4	-